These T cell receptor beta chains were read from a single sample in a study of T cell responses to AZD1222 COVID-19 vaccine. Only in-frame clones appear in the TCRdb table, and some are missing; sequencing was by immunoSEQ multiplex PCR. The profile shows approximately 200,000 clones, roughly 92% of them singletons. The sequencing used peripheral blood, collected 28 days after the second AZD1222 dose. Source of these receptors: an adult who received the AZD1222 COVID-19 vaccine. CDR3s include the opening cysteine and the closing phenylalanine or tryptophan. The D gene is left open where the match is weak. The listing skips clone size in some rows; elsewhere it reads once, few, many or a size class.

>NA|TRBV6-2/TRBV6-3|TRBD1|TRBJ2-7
TGTGCCAGCAGTAATAACAGGGGACCCTACGAGCAGTACTTC
CASSNNRGPYEQYF
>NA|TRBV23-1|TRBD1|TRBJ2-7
TGCGCCAGCAGTCTTCCGGGACAGAATTACGAGCAGTACTTC
CASSLPGQNYEQYF
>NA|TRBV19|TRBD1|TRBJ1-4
TGTGCCAGTAGTCCAACCGGGACAGGGGGCGCGTGGGAAAAACTGTTTTTT
CASSPTGTGGAWEKLFF
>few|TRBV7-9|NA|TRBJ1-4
TGTGCCAGCAGCATGGTCCGGGCAACTAATGAAAAACTGTTTTTT
CASSMVRATNEKLFF
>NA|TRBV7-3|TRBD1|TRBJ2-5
TGTGCCAGCAGTCAAGGACAGGGAGGGACCCAGTACTTC
CASSQGQGGTQYF
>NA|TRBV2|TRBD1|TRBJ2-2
TGTGCCAGCACACGTCAACAGGGGGCTTCCGGGGAGCTGTTTTTT
CASTRQQGASGELFF
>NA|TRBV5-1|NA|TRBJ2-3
TGCGCCAGCAGCCTGTCGAGCGTCCCAGATACGCAGTATTTT
CASSLSSVPDTQYF
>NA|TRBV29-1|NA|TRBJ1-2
TGCAGCGTTGAACGGGACATCTTTAACTATGGCTACACCTTC
CSVERDIFNYGYTF
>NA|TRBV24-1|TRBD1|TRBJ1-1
TGTGCCACCAGGACAGGGGTTTCCACTGAAGCTTTCTTT
CATRTGVSTEAFF
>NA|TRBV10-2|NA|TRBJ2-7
TGCGCCAGCGAGGGGACATCCACCTACGAGCAGTACTTC
CASEGTSTYEQYF
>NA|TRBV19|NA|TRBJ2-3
TGTGCCAGTAGGTACAGGTACCTCACAGATACGCAGTATTTT
CASRYRYLTDTQYF
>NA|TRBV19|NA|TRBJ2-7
TGTGCCAGTAGTATAGTCGGGGGGCACGAGCAGTACTTC
CASSIVGGHEQYF
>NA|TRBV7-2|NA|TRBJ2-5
TGTGCCAGCAGCTTAGTTTCGGGGTTCCAAGAGACCCAGTACTTC
CASSLVSGFQETQYF
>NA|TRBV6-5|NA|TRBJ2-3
TGTGCCAGCAGTTACTGGGGCGATACGCAGTATTTT
CASSYWGDTQYF
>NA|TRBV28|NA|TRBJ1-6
TGTGCCAGCATTCGGGACACCAATAATTCACCCCTCCACTTT
CASIRDTNNSPLHF
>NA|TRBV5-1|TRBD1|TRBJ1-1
TGCGCCAGCAGCAATAGACAGGGGGCCACTGAAGCTTTCTTT
CASSNRQGATEAFF
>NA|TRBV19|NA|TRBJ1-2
TGTGCCAGTAGTATAGATCAGGGGCCGGCTGGCTACACCTTC
CASSIDQGPAGYTF
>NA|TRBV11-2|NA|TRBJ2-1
TGTGCCAGCAGCTCAACGGGGCCGGCTGGCAATGAGCAGTTCTTC
CASSSTGPAGNEQFF
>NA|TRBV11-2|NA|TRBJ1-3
TGTGCCAGCAGTCAAAACTGGAGGAGGGTCGGGGGAGGAAACACCATATATTTT
CASSQNWRRVGGGNTIYF
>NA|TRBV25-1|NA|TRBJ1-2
TGTGCCAGCAGTCCCCGGGGGGGAATAGTTGGCTACACCTTC
CASSPRGGIVGYTF
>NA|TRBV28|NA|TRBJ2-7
TGTGCCAGCGTTAGCGGTTACGAGCAGTACTTC
CASVSGYEQYF
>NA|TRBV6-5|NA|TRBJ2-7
TGTGCCAGCAGTTACGGGCAGGGCAATGCCGAGCAGTACTTC
CASSYGQGNAEQYF
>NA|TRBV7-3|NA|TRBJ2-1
TGTGCCAGCAGCTACACCCAGGGGTATGAGCAGTTCTTC
CASSYTQGYEQFF
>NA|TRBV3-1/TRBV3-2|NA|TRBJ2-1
TGTGCCAGCAGCCAAGAAGGAGGTCTCCTCAGCTCCTACAATGAGCAGTTCTTC
CASSQEGGLLSSYNEQFF
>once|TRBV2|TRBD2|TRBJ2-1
TGTGCCAGCAGTGACGGCGGGAGCTCCTACAATGAGCAGTTCTTC
CASSDGGSSYNEQFF
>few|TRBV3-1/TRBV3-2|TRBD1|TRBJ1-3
TGTGCCAGCAGCCCCGGGACAGTCTCTGGAAACACCATATATTTT
CASSPGTVSGNTIYF
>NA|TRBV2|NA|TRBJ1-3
TGTGCCAGCAGCGAGGGGGGGACCGTTGGAAACACCATATATTTT
CASSEGGTVGNTIYF
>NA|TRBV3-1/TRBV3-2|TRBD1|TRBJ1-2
TGTGCCAGCAGCCGGACAGGATTTGATGGCTACACCTTC
CASSRTGFDGYTF
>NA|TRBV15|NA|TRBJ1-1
TGTGCCACCAGCAGAAACAGGGCGTCGAGCACTGAAGCTTTCTTT
CATSRNRASSTEAFF
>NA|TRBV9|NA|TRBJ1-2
TGTGCCAGCAGCGTACCGGGTTCCTATGGCTACACCTTC
CASSVPGSYGYTF
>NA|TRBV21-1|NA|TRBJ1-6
TGTGCTCTCCTCGTCGGGGCCAATTCACCCCTCCACTTT
CALLVGANSPLHF
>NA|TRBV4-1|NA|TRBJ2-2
TGCGCCAGCAGCCAAGGTGCTAGTGGTGGGCCCCCGGAGACGAACACCGGGGAGCTGTTTTTT
CASSQGASGGPPETNTGELFF
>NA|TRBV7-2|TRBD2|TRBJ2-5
TGTGCCAGCAGCTTCCGTACTAGCGGGAGAGAGACCCAGTACTTC
CASSFRTSGRETQYF
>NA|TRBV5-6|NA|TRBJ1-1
TGTGCCAGCAGCCTGACCGGGGGAACTGAAGCTTTCTTT
CASSLTGGTEAFF
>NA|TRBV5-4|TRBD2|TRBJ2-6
TGTGCCAGCAGCATGGGACTAGCGGGAGAACTCTCTGGGGCCAACGTCCTGACTTTC
CASSMGLAGELSGANVLTF
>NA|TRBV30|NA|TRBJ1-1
TGTGCCTGGAATGGGGCTAGAGGGCTCTTTAACACTGAAGCTTTCTTT
CAWNGARGLFNTEAFF
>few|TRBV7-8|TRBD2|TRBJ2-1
TGTGCCAGCAGCTTAGGTCGCCTGAGCGGGAGAAACAATGAGCAGTTCTTC
CASSLGRLSGRNNEQFF
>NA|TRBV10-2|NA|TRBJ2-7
TGCGCCAGCTCTAGGGGGGGGAGGGACGAGCAGTACTTC
CASSRGGRDEQYF
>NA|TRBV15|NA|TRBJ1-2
TGTGCCACCAGCAGAGAAGGACAGCTTGGCTACACCTTC
CATSREGQLGYTF
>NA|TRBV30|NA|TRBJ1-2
TGTGCCTGGAGTGTCGGGGGCCCCGCGAGGGGCTACACCTTC
CAWSVGGPARGYTF
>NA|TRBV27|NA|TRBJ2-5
TGTGCCAGCAGTCGCCTCCTAGGGGAGACCCAGTACTTC
CASSRLLGETQYF
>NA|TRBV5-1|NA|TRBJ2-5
TGCGCCAGCAGCCTAGGTCAGCGAGAGACCCAGTACTTC
CASSLGQRETQYF
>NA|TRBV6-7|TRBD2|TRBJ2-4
TGTGCCAGCAGTTACTCGAAGCTCCCTCCCAAGCGGGAGGCCAAAAACATTCAGTACTTC
CASSYSKLPPKREAKNIQYF
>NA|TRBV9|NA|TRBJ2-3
TGTGCCAGCAGCGGAACTAGCACAGATACGCAGTATTTT
CASSGTSTDTQYF
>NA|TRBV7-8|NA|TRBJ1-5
TGTGCCAGCATGACGAAAGCGGGTCAGCCCCAGCATTTT
CASMTKAGQPQHF